A single sample is the source of the 2 T cell receptor beta chains below, sequenced in a study of somatic mutations in cytotoxic T cells in rheumatoid arthritis. The table came from immunoSEQ multiplex PCR; TCRdb's copy has only in-frame clones and leaves some out. The sample lists 13,000 to 15,000 clones; 70% to 85% were seen once. Material: CD8+ T cells sorted from blood. The receptors here all came from an adult with rheumatoid arthritis.

The chain combines TRBV28 with TRBJ1-6; 9 nucleotides agree with TRBD1. This CDR3 comprises 15 residues. Germline values: CDR1 MDHEN, CDR2 SYDVKM. The J segment lost 6 bases and the V segment lost 7 bases, leaving 7 bases of the junction unmatched. The chain's CDR3 is CASTRTGDFNSPLHF. The CDR3 DNA reads as TGTGCCAGCACTCGGACAGGGGACTTTAATTCACCCCTCCACTTT. The variable domain in full, with the rest retrieved from reference TRBV28 and TRBJ1-6, is DVKVTQSSRYLVKRTGEKVFLECVQDMDHENMFWYRQDPGLGLRLIYFSYDVKMKEKGDIPEGYSVSREKKERFSLILESASTNQTSMYLCASTRTGDFNSPLHFGNGTRLTVT.

V gene TRBV6-6 combines with J gene TRBJ2-1; D might be TRBD1 (5 bases). V lost 0 bases and J lost 8, with 11 bases in between. The CDR3 consists of 14 residues. Germline CDR1 reads MNHNY; CDR2 reads SVGAGI (reference sequence). The CDR3 reads CASSYSRVTDEQFF. The CDR3 coding sequence is TGTGCCAGCAGTTACTCCAGGGTCACAGATGAGCAGTTCTTC.